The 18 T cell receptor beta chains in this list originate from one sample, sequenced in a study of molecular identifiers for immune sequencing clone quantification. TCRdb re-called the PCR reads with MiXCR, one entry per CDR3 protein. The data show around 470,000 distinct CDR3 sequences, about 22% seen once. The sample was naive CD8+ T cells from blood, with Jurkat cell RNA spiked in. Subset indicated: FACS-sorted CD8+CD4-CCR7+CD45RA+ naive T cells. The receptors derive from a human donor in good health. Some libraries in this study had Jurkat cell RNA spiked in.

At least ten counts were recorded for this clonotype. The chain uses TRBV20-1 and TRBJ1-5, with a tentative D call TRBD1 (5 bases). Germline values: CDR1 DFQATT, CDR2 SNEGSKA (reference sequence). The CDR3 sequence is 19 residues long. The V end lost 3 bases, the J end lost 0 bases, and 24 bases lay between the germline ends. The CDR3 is CSARDPGDRRSTSNQPQHF. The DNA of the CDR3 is TGCAGTGCTAGGGACCCCGGGGACCGAAGAAGTACTAGCAATCAGCCCCAGCATTTT.

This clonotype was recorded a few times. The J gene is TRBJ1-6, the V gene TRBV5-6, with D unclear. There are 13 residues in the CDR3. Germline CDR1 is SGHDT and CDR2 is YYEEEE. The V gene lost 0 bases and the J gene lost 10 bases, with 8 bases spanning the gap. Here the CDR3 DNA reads TGTGCCAGCAGCTTGGGGCGTAGCTCACCCCTCCACTTT. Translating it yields CASSLGRSSPLHF.

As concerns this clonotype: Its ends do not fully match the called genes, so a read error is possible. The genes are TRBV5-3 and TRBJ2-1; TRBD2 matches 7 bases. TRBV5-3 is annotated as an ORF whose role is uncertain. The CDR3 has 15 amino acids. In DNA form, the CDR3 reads TGTGCCAGCAGCTGGCGGGAGCGGAACTACAATGAGCAGTTCTTC. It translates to CASSWRERNYNEQFF.

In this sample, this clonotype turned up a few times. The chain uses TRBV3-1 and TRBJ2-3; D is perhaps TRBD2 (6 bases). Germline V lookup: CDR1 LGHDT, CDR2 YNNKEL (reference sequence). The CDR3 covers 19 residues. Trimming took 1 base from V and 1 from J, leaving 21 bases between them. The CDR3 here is CASSQVAYSRGTGTDTQYF. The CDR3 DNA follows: TGTGCCAGCAGCCAAGTTGCGTACAGCCGCGGGACGGGCACAGATACGCAGTATTTT.

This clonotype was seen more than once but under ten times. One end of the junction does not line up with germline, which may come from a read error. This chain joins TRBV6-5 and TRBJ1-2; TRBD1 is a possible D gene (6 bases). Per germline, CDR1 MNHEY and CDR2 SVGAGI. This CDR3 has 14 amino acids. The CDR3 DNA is TGTGCCAGCAGTTACGGGGGCGGGGGGACCGACTTATTCTTC. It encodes CASSYGGGGTDLFF.

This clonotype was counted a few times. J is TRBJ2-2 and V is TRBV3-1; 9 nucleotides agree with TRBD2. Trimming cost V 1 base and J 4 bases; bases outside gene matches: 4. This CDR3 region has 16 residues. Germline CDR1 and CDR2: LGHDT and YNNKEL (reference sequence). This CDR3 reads CASSQVAGGLTGELFF. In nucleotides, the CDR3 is TGTGCCAGCAGCCAAGTTGCGGGGGGGCTCACCGGGGAGCTGTTTTTT.

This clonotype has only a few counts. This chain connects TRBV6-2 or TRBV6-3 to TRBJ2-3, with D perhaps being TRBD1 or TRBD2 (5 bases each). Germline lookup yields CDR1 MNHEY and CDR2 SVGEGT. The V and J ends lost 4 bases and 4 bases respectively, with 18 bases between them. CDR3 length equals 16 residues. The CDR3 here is CASSLMASEGPDTQYF. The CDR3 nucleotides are TGTGCCAGCAGTTTAATGGCTTCAGAGGGGCCAGATACGCAGTATTTT.

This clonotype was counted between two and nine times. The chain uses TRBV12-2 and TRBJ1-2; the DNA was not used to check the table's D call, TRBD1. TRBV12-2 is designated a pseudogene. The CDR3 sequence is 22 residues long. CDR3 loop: CASRFRDRGNGEVPPRYYGYTF. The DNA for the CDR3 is TGTGCAAGTCGCTTCCGGGACAGGGGGAATGGAGAAGTTCCCCCGCGCTATTATGGCTACACCTTC.

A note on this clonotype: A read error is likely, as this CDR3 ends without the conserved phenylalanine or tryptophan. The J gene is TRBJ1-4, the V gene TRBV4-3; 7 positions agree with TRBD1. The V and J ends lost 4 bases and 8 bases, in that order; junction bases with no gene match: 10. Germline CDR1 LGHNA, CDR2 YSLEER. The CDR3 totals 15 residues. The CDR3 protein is CASSPRTGESEKLFS. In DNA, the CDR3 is TGCGCCAGCAGCCCCCGGACAGGAGAGTCCGAAAAACTGTTTTCT.

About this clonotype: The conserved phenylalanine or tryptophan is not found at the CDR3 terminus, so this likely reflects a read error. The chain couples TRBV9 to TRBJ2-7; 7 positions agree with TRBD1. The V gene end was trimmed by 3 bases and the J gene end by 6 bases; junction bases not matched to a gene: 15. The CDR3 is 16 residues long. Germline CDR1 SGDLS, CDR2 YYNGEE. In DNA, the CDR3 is TGTGCCAGCAGCGCCAACCGGGACAGCCCGCTGGGCGAGCAGTACCTC. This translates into CASSANRDSPLGEQYL.

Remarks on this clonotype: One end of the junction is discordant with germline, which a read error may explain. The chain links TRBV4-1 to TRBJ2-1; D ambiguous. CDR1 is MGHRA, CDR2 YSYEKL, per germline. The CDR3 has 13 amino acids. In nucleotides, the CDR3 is TGCGCCAGCAGCCGGGTACGCTACAATGGGCAGTTCTTC. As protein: CASSRVRYNGQFF.

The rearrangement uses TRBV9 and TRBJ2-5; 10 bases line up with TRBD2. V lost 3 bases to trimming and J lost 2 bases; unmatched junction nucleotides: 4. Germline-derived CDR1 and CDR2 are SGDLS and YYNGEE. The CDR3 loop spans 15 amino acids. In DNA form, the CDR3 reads TGTGCCAGCAGCGATCGGACTAGCGGACAAGAGACCCAGTACTTC. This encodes CASSDRTSGQETQYF.

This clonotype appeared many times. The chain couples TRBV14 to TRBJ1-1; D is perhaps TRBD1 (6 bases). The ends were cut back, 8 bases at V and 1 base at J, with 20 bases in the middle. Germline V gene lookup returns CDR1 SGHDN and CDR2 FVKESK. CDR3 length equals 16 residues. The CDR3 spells CASCRVGGIRNTEAFF. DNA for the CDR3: TGTGCCAGCTGTCGGGTAGGGGGGATTCGGAACACTGAAGCTTTCTTT. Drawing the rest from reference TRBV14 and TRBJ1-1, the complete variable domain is EAGVTQFPSHSVIEKGQTVTLRCDPISGHDNLYWYRRVMGKEIKFLLHFVKESKQDESGMPNNRFLAERTGGTYSTLKVQPAELEDSGVYFCASCRVGGIRNTEAFFGQGTRLTVV.

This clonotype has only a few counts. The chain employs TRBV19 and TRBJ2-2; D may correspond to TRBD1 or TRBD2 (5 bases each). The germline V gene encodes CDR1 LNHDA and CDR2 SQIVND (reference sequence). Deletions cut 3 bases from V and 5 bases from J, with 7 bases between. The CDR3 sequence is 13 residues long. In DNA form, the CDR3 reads TGTGCCAGTAGTATGGGGGTGACCGGGGAGCTGTTTTTT. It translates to CASSMGVTGELFF.

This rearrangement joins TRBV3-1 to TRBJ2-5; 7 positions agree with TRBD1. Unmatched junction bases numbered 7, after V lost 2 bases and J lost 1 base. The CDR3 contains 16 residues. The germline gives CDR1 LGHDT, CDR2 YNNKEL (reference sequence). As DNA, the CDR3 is TGTGCCAGCAGCCAATACGGGGACAGAAGCCAAGAGACCCAGTACTTC. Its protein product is CASSQYGDRSQETQYF.

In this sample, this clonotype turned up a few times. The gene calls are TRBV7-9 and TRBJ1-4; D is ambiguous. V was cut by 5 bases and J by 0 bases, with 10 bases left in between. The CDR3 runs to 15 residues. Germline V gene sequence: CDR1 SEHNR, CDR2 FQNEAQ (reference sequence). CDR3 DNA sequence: TGTGCCAGCAGCCGAGAGTCCTCAACTAATGAAAAACTGTTTTTT. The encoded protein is CASSRESSTNEKLFF.

The CDR3 DNA sequence: TGTGCCAGCAGCCCTCCGGGGACAGCACGTACCAATGAGCAGTTCTTC. Translation gives CASSPPGTARTNEQFF. The chain is built from TRBV7-9 and TRBJ2-1, with TRBD1 matching over 7 bases. The CDR3 totals 16 residues. Germline CDR1 SEHNR, CDR2 FQNEAQ (reference sequence). V gave up 5 bases and J gave up 6 bases; unmatched junction bases: 13.

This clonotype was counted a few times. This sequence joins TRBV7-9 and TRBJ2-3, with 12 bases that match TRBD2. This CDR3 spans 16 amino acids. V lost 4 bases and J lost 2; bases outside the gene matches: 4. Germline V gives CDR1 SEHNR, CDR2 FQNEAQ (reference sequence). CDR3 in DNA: TGTGCCAGCAGCTCCCGACTAGCGGGAGACACAGATACGCAGTATTTT. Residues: CASSSRLAGDTDTQYF. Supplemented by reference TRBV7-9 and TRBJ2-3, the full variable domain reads DTGVSQNPRHKITKRGQNVTFRCDPISEHNRLYWYRQTLGQGPEFLTYFQNEAQLEKSRLLSDRFSAERPKGSFSTLEIQRTEQGDSAMYLCASSSRLAGDTDTQYFGPGTRLTVL.